Listed below are T cell receptor beta chains from one sample, sequenced in a study of cytomegalovirus exposure and HLA in healthy donors. Using immunoSEQ multiplex PCR, the repertoire was profiled, and TCRdb retains in-frame clones only, with some absent. Among 150,000 to 200,000 clones listed, approximately 79% were seen once. Source material: PBMCs. These receptors all come from a man aged 40-49 years in good health and CMV-seronegative. Each CDR3 is given with its conserved first and last residue. The order of the fields is V gene, J gene, CDR3 protein.

TRBV5-1	TRBJ2-3	CASSLSSGGASLSADTQYF
TRBV11-2	TRBJ2-5	CASSRVSVGTQYF
TRBV7-9	TRBJ1-1	CASSFPYGGAFF
TRBV28	TRBJ1-4	CASSPARGQKDEKLFF
TRBV5-4	TRBJ1-2	CASSRGTGLFRGYTF
TRBV10-3	TRBJ2-7	CAISESGQKLYEQYF
TRBV5-8	TRBJ1-5	CASSLGQGVFQPQHF
TRBV9	TRBJ1-2	CASKEGEHGYTF
TRBV7-3	TRBJ2-5	CASSLAGAVETQYF
TRBV28	TRBJ1-5	CASRGGWNQPQHF
TRBV30	TRBJ2-7	CAWSVRGNTYEQYF
TRBV9	TRBJ2-1	CASSADRVNEQFF
TRBV5-4	TRBJ1-2	CASRRDRGSSNGYTF
TRBV6-1	TRBJ1-2	CASSRDSNYGYTF
TRBV27	TRBJ2-1	CASSPPRAANIYNEQFF
TRBV27	TRBJ2-6	CASSTGSTISGANVLTF
TRBV19	TRBJ2-5	CASASGQETQYF
TRBV29-1	TRBJ2-6	CSVSFGANVLTF